This paragraph reports one TCR beta chain. Profiling relied on immunoSEQ multiplex PCR, and the TCRdb table lists in-frame clones only, not all of them. The sample yields about 160,000 clones, 93% seen once. This specimen comes from a study of control samples from healthy donors and cancer patients. The CDR3 sequence is 11 residues long. CDR1 and CDR2 from the germline V gene are SGDLS and YYNGEE. V was cut by 3 bases and J by 6 bases, with 4 bases left in between. Sequencing was carried out using blood. This chain uses TRBV9 with TRBJ2-1; D is unclear. The sequence came from a woman in her sixties in good health. The CDR3 reads CASSASNEQFF. The CDR3 nucleotides are TGTGCCAGCAGCGCAAGCAATGAGCAGTTCTTC.